The subject of this entry is one T cell receptor (beta chain). In this sample, this clonotype turned up many times. This receptor's antigen is unknown. Within one base of it there is no much larger clone, and no base qualities were kept. A distance of 7 bases separates the germline ends of V and J, which lose 2 bases and 8 bases respectively. From the cysteine up to the phenylalanine, the CDR3 has a length of 11 residues. Only CDR3 DNA remains: 33 bases, in frame from the first base. The germline V gene specifies SGHDT as CDR1 and YYEEEE as CDR2. Reading the label with the study, this specimen's time point is: newly diagnosed GD, antithyroid drugs for less than 3 months. For both TCR sequencing and RNA sequencing, RNA was extracted from PBMCs in TRIzol. The diagnosis of Graves' disease was made according to American Thyroid Association guidelines. Patients were recruited from an endocrinology department in Xi'an, China. Each patient gave about 9.1 milliliters of peripheral blood, collected in an EDTA anticoagulant tube. Ficoll Paque Plus density gradient separation was used to isolate PBMCs, and no further T cell sorting was done. An Agilent 2100 Bioanalyzer and agarose gel were used to check RNA quality, and a NanoDrop 2000 was used to measure RNA concentration.

This entry belongs to a study of regulatory T cells in long-lasting Graves disease (dated by TCRdb to about 2021). Concerning the study at large: Antithyroid drugs had been taken for less than 3 months by newly diagnosed Graves' disease patients. Persistent Graves' disease patients were compared with newly diagnosed Graves' disease patients by peripheral blood TCR sequencing and RNA sequencing. The study was registered as a clinical trial and conducted in China. A total of roughly 33 samples underwent TCR sequencing: 13 from persistent and about 20 from newly diagnosed Graves' disease patients. The study at large found these results: Compared with newly diagnosed patients, patients with persistent Graves' disease had lower TCR Shannon entropy and fewer highly expanded clones, which suggests clonal expansion. A larger number of public clonotypes was shared among persistent patients (approximately 2,500) than among newly diagnosed patients (roughly 980). The authors noted that the small sample size was a limitation that may lower accuracy. Sequencing and analysis were limited to the TCR beta chain. Because the primary lesion, thyroid tissue, could not be accessed, the study looked at peripheral blood alone. TRBV28, TRBJ1-2 and TRBJ2-5 were preferentially used in persistent disease, while TRBV20-1 and TRBJ2-1 were favored in newly diagnosed disease.

Library preparation employed multiplex PCR. Sequencer: Illumina HiSeq 4000. iRepertoire HTBI primers and Arm-PCR amplification of CDR3 regions were used to construct TCR beta libraries. Before sequencing, the PCR products underwent gel purification. The paper's processing steps were these. Gene usage analysis of CDR3 amino acid clonotypes relied on the 55 to 80 TRBV and more than twelve TRBJ segments identified across samples. Filtered high-quality paired reads were merged into contigs using COPE and FqMerger. Contigs were aligned with BLAST to IMGT TRBV, TRBD and TRBJ reference genes, and CDR3 was defined per IMGT. Highly expanded clones were defined as clonotypes with a frequency above 0.1%. Repertoire diversity was measured by Shannon entropy, and V-J evenness by the Gini coefficient. A clonotype was considered public if more than one individual shared it. TCRdb reran the public reads through fastp at Q25 and MiXCR, keeping productive beta chains. CDR3 protein sequences are deduplicated, and each keeps its most common genes and DNA. Clone size and V and J calls follow TCRdb, not the original study. The sample records 350,000 to 450,000 distinct CDR3 sequences, 15% of which are singletons. Of the sample, 15% to 20% is held by the ten largest clones.

In addition, the sample was reused for a study of T cells in Graves' hyperthyroidism and ophthalmopathy. The second study's authors report: Graves' hyperthyroidism was defined as stable when no progression to ophthalmopathy occurred over 18 months of follow-up. Hyperthyroidism patients were aged 18 to 65 years and newly diagnosed, with disease duration of less than 2 months. Exclusion was applied to patients with uncontrolled infections, other autoimmune diseases, pregnancy or lactation. Diagnoses were established on the basis of clinical symptoms, serum thyroxine and TRAb, thyroid ultrasound, and orbital computed tomography. The TCR CDR3 was subjected to a first round of RT-PCR using the HTBI primer set and the Qiagen OneStep RT-PCR kit. Most expanded thyroid clonotypes (frequency above 0.001) were also found in blood, which suggests that blood repertoires may mirror thyroid immune responses. Ophthalmopathy was separated from stable hyperthyroidism by a 13 V-J signature model, with just over 85% sensitivity and roughly 81% specificity obtained in cross-validation and 80%/75% obtained in testing. In validation, the model predicted progression to ophthalmopathy with approximately 69% sensitivity and approximately 72% specificity, a median of 6.5 months before onset. A discovery cohort of 95 to 100 patients, approximately 45 with Graves' ophthalmopathy and 55 to 60 with stable Graves' hyperthyroidism, was used to find distinguishing TCR V-J signatures. An independent validation cohort of around 19 hyperthyroidism patients and 17 patients who later progressed to ophthalmopathy tested prospective prediction of ophthalmopathy. The approximately 95 discovery patients were divided at random into training and test sets in a 7:3 ratio. Thyroid tissue and blood T-cell repertoires from about six Graves' hyperthyroidism patients were also compared in the study. After blood sampling, hyperthyroidism patients were treated with methimazole at a starting dose of 30 mg daily, and ophthalmopathy patients were treated with high-dose intravenous methylprednisolone. Libraries were constructed in a second round of multiplex PCR, after which size selection and purification were carried out. Sequencing of the libraries was done on an Illumina HiSeq2000 using paired-end 100 bp reads. Raw data were processed with SOAPnuke, discarding reads with adapters, uncalled bases, mean Phred below 15, or no exact constant-primer or identifier match. COPE v1.2.5 was used to merge the high-quality paired reads, and each unique nucleotide sequence was defined as a clonotype. MiTCR v1.1 was used to align the clonotypes against IMGT TRBV, TRBD and TRBJ reference segments. The analysis was restricted to V-J combinations with a frequency above 0.0001, which together covered 99.2% of the repertoires. A TCS score was defined as the ratio of F50 (clonal expansion) to E x V (chaos), with BLOSUM62-based TCRdist applied between CDR3 peptides within each V-J. Welch's t-statistics and random forest reduced fewer than 550 V-J features to under 15, which were used in a naive Bayes classifier (R e1071). No statistical method was used to set the sample size in advance, and investigators knew the group allocation. The paper describes TCR Vbeta CDR3 sequencing of around 140 peripheral blood samples, made up of roughly 40 ophthalmopathy patients, around 78 hyperthyroidism patients and roughly 17 progressor patients.

The sequence links TRBV5-6 to TRBJ1-1, with the D gene call left open. The sequence was collected from a woman in her 30s with Graves disease. Donor details come from another sample of the same person, matched by shared clones. This material consisted of peripheral blood mononuclear cells (PBMCs), taken at new diagnosis, from a patient treated with antithyroid drugs. The CDR3 protein is CASSFSAEAFF. The DNA sequence reads TGTGCCAGCAGCTTCTCAGCCGAAGCTTTCTTT.